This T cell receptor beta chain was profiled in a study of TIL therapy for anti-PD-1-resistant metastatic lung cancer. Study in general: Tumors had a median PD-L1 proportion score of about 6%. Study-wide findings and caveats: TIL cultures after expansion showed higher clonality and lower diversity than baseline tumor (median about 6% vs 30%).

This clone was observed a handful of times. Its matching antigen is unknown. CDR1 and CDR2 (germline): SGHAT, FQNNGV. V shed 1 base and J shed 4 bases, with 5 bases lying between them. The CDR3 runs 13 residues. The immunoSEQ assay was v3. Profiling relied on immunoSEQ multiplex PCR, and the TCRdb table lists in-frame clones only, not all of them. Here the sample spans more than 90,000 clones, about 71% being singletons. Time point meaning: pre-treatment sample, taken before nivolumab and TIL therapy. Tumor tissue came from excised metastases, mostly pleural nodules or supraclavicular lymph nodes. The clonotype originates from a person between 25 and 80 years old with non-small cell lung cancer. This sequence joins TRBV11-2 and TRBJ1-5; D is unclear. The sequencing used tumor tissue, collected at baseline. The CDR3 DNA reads TGTGCCAGCAGCTTAGTTCAAAATCAGCCCCAGCATTTT. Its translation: CASSLVQNQPQHF.